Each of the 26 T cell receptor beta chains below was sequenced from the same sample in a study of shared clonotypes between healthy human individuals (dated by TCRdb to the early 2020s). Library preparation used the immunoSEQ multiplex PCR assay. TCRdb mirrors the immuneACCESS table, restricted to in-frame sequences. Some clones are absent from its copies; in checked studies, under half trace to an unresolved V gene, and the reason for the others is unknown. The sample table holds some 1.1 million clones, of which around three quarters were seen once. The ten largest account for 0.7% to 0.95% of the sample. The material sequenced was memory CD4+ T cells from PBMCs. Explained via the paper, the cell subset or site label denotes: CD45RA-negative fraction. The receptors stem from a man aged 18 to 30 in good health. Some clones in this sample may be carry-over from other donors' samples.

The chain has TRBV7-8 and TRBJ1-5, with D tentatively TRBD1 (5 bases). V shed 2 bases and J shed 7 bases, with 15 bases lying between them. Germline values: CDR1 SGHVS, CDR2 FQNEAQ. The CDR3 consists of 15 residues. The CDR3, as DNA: TGTGCCAGCAGCTTATTCGAGCAGGGAAAACAGCCCCAGCATTTT. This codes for CASSLFEQGKQPQHF.

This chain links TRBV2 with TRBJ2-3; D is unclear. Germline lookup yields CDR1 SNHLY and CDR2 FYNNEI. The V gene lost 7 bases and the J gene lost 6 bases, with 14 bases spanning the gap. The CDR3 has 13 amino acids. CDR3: CASNGFLGDTQYF. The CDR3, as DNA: TGTGCCAGCAATGGCTTTTTGGGGGATACGCAGTATTTT.

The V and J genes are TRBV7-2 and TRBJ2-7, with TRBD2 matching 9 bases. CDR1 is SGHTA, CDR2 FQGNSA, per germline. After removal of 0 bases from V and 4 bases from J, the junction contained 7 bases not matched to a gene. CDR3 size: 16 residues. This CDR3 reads CASSLAGTSPMYEQYF. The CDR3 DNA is TGTGCCAGCAGCTTAGCCGGGACTAGCCCTATGTACGAGCAGTACTTC.

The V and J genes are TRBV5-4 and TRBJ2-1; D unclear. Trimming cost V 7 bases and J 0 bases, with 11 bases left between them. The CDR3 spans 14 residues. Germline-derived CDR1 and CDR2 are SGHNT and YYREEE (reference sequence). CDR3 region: CASGVRSSYNEQFF. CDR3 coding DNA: TGTGCCAGCGGGGTCAGGTCCTCCTACAATGAGCAGTTCTTC.

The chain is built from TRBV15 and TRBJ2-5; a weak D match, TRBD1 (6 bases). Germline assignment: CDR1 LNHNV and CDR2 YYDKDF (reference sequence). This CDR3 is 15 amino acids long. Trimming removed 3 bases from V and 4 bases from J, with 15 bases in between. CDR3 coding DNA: TGTGCCACCAGCAGTATGGCAGGGGCTGGAGAGACCCAGTACTTC. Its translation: CATSSMAGAGETQYF.

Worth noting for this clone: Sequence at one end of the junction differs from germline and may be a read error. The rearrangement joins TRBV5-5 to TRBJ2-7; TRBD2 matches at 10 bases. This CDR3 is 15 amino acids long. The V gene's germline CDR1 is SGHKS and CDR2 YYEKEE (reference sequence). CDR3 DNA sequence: TGCGCCAGCAGCCAGGAAGCGGGAGGGGACTACGAGCAGTACTTC. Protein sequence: CASSQEAGGDYEQYF. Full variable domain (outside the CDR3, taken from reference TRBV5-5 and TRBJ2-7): DAGVTQSPTHLIKTRGQQVTLRCSPISGHKSVSWYQQVLGQGPQFIFQYYEKEERGRGNFPDRFSARQFPNYSSELNVNALLLGDSALYLCASSQEAGGDYEQYFGPGTRLTVT.

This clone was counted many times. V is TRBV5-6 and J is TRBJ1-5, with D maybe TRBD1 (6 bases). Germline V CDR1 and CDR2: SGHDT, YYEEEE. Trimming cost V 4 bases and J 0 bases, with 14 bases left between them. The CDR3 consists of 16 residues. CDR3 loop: CASSGRGRYSNQPQHF. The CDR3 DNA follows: TGTGCCAGCAGCGGCCGGGGGCGATATAGCAATCAGCCCCAGCATTTT.

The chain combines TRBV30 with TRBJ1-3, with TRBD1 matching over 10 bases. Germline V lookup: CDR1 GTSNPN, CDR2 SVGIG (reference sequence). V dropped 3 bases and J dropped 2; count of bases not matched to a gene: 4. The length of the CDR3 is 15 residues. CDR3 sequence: CAWRGQGLTGNTIYF. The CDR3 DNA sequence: TGTGCCTGGAGGGGACAGGGGTTAACTGGAAACACCATATATTTT. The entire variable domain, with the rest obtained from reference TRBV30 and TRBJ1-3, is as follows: SQTIHQWPATLVQPVGSPLSLECTVEGTSNPNLYWYRQAAGRGLQLLFYSVGIGQISSEVPQNLSASRPQDRQFILSSKKLLLSDSGFYLCAWRGQGLTGNTIYFGEGSWLTVV.

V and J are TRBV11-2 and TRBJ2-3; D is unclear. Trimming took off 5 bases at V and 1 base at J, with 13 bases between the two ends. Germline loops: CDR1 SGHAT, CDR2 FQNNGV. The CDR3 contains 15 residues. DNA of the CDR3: TGTGCCAGCAGCCTCGCCCCGGTCGGCACAGATACGCAGTATTTT. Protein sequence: CASSLAPVGTDTQYF.

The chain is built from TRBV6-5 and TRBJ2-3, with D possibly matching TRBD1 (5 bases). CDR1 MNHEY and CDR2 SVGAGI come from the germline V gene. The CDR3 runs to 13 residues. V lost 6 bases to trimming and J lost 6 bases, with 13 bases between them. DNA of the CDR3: TGTGCCAGCAGCCAGCTACCAGGGGATACGCAGTATTTT. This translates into CASSQLPGDTQYF.

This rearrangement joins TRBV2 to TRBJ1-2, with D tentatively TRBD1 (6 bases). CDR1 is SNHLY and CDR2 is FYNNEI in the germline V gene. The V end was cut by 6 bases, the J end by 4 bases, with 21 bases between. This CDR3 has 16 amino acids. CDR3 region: CASSAWTVGGAYGYTF. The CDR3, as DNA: TGTGCCAGCAGCGCCTGGACAGTCGGGGGAGCCTATGGCTACACCTTC.

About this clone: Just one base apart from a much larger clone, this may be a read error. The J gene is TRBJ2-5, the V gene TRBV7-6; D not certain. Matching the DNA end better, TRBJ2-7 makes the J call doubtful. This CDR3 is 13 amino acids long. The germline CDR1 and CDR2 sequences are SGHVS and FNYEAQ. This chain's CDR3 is CASSLNRAYEQYF. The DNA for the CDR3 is TGTGCCAGCAGCTTAAACAGAGCCTACGAGCAGTACTTC.

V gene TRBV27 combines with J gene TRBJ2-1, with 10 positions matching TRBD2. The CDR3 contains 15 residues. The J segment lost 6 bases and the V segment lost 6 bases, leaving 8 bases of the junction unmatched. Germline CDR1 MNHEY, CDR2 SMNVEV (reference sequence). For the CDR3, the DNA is TGTGCCAGCAGGGCGGTGGCTAGCGGGAGCAATGAGCAGTTCTTC. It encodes CASRAVASGSNEQFF.

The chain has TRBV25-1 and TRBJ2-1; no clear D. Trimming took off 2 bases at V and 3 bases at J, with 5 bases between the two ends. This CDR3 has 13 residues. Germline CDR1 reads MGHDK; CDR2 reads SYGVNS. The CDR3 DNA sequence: TGTGCCAGCAGTGAAACGGGCTACAATGAGCAGTTCTTC. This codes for CASSETGYNEQFF.

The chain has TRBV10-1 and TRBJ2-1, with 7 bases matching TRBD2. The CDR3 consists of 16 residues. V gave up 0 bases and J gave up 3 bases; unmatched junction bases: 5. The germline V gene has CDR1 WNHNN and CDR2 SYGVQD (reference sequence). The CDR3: CASSESVREGYNEQFF. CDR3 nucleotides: TGCGCCAGCAGTGAGTCGGTGAGGGAGGGCTACAATGAGCAGTTCTTC.

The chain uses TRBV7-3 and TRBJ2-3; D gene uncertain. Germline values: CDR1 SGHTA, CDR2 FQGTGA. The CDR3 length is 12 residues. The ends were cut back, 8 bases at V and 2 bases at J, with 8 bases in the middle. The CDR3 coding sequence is TGTGCCAGCGCAGCTGCCACAGATACGCAGTATTTT. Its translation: CASAAATDTQYF.

The CDR3 is CAWSREWSRYGYTF. As DNA, the CDR3 is TGTGCCTGGAGCCGGGAGTGGAGTCGCTATGGCTACACCTTC. J is TRBJ1-2 and V is TRBV30; D ambiguous. Trimming shortened V by 3 bases and J by 4 bases, and 15 bases separated the two germline ends. Germline lookup yields CDR1 GTSNPN and CDR2 SVGIG (reference sequence). The CDR3 covers 14 residues. Variable domain in full (rest from reference TRBV30 and TRBJ1-2): SQTIHQWPATLVQPVGSPLSLECTVEGTSNPNLYWYRQAAGRGLQLLFYSVGIGQISSEVPQNLSASRPQDRQFILSSKKLLLSDSGFYLCAWSREWSRYGYTFGSGTRLTVV.

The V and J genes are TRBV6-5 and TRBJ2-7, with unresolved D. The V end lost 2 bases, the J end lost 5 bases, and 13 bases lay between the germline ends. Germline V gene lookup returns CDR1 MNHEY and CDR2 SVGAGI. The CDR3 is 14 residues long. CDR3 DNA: TGTGCCAGCAGTTACAGGGATCATACGGACGAGCAGTACTTC. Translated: CASSYRDHTDEQYF.

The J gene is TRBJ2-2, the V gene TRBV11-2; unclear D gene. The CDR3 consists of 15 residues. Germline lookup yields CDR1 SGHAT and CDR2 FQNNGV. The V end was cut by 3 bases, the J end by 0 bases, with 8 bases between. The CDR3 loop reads CASSLWGSNTGELFF. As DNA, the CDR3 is TGTGCCAGCAGCTTGTGGGGTTCGAACACCGGGGAGCTGTTTTTT.

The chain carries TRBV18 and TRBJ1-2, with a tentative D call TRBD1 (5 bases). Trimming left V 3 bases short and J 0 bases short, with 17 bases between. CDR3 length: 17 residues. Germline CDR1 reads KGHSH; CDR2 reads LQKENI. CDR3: CASSPRARGSANYGYTF. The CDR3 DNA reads TGTGCCAGCTCACCCCGGGCGAGGGGTTCAGCTAACTATGGCTACACCTTC.

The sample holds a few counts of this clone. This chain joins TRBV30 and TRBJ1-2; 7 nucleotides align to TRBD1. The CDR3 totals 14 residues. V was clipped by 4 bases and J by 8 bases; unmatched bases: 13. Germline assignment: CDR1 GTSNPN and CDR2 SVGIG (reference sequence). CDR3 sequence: CAWNQGQSTLGYTF. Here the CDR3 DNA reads TGTGCCTGGAACCAGGGACAGTCGACCTTGGGCTACACCTTC.

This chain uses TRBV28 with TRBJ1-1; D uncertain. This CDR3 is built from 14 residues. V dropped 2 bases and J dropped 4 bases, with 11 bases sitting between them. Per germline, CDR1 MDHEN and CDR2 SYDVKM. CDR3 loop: CASSLGRSGTEAFF. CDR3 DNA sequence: TGTGCCAGCAGTTTAGGCCGGAGCGGCACTGAAGCTTTCTTT.

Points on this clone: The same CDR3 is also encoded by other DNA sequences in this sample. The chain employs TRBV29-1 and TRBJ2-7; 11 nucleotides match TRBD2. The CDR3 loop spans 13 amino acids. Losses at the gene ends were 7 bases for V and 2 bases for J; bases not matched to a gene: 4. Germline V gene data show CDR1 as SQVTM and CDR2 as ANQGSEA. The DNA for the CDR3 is TGCAGCGCGGGGACTAGCGGAACCTACGAGCAGTACTTC. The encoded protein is CSAGTSGTYEQYF.

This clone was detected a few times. The CDR3 loop reads CASSLEGITEAFF. In DNA, the CDR3 is TGTGCCAGCAGCCTGGAGGGGATCACTGAAGCTTTCTTT. This chain links TRBV27 with TRBJ1-1; a weak D match, TRBD1 (5 bases). This CDR3 region has 13 residues. V lost 6 bases and J 4 bases, leaving 12 bases between the germline ends. Germline CDR1 MNHEY, CDR2 SMNVEV (reference sequence).

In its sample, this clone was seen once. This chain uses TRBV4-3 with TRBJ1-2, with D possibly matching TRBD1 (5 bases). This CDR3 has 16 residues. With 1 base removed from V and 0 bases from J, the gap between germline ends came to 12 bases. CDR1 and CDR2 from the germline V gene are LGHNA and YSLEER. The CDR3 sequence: CASSQATGQANYGYTF. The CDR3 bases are TGCGCCAGCAGCCAAGCTACAGGACAAGCTAACTATGGCTACACCTTC.

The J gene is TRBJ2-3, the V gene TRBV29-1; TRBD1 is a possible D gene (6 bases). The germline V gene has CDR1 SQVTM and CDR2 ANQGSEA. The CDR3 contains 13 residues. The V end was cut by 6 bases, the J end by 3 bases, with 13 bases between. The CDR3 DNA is TGCAGCGTAGCCCCAGGGGTGACAGATACGCAGTATTTT. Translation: CSVAPGVTDTQYF.